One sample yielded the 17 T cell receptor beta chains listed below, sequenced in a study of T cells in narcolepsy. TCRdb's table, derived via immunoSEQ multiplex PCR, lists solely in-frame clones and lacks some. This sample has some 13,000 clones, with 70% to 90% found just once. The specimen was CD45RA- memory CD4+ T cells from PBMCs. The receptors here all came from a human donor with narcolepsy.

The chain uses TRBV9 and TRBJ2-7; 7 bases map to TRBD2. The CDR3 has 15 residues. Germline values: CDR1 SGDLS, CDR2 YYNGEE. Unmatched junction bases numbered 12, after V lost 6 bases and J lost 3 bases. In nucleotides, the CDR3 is TGTGCCAGCACCCCACGGGGGGACCTAAACTACGAGCAGTACTTC. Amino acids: CASTPRGDLNYEQYF.

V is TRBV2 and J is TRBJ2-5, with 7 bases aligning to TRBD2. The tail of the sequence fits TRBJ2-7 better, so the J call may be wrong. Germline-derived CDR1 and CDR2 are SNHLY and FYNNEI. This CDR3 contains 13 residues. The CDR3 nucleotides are TGTGCCAGCAGTGACGGCGGGAGCTACGAGCAGTACTTC. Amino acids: CASSDGGSYEQYF.

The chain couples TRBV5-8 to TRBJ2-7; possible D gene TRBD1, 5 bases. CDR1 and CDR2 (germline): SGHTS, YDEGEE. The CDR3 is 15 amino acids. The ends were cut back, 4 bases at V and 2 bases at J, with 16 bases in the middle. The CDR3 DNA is TGTGCCAGCAGCGAGACAGCCCCTCCGCCCTACGAGCAGTACTTC. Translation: CASSETAPPPYEQYF.

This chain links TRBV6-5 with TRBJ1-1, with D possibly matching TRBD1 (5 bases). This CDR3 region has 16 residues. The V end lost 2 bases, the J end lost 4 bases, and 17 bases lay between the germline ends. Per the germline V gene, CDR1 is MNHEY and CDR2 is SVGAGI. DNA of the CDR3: TGTGCCAGCAGTTACAGGGGCCCGTCCTACGCCACTGAAGCTTTCTTT. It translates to CASSYRGPSYATEAFF.

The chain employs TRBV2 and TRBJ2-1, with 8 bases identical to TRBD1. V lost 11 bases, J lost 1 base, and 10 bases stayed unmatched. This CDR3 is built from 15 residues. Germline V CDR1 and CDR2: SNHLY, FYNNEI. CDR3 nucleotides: TGTGCCCGCAAATCAGGGGGCGGGTCCTACAATGAGCAGTTCTTC. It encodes CARKSGGGSYNEQFF.

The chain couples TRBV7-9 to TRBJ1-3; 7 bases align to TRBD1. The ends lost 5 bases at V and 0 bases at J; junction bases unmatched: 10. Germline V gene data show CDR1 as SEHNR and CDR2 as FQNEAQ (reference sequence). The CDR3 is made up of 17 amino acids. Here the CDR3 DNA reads TGTGCCAGCAGCCCCATTGGACAGGACTACTCTGGAAACACCATATATTTT. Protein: CASSPIGQDYSGNTIYF. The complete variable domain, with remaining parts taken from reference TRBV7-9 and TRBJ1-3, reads DTGVSQNPRHKITKRGQNVTFRCDPISEHNRLYWYRQTLGQGPEFLTYFQNEAQLEKSRLLSDRFSAERPKGSFSTLEIQRTEQGDSAMYLCASSPIGQDYSGNTIYFGEGSWLTVV.

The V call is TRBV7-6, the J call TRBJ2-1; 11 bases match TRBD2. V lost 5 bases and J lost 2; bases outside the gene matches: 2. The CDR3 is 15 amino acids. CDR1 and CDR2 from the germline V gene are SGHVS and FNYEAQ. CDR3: CASSLSGRAYNEQFF. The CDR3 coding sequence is TGTGCCAGCAGCCTTAGCGGGAGGGCCTACAATGAGCAGTTCTTC.

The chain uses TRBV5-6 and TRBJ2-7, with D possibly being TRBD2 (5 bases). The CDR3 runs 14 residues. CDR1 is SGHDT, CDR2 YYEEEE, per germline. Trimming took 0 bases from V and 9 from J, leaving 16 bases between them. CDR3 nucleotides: TGTGCCAGCAGCTTGGTTCGCGGGCCTTGGGGGCAGTACTTC. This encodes CASSLVRGPWGQYF.

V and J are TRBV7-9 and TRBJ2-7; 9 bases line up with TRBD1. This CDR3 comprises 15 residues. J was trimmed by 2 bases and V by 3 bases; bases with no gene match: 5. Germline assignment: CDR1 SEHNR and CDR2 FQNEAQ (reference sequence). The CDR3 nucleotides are TGTGCCAGCAGCTTGAGACAGGGGGGAGCCTACGAGCAGTACTTC. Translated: CASSLRQGGAYEQYF.

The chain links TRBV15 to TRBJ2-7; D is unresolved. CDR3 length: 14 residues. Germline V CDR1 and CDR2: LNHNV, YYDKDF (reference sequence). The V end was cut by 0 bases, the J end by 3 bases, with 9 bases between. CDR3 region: CATSREHSSYEQYF. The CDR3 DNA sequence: TGTGCCACCAGCAGAGAGCATAGCAGCTACGAGCAGTACTTC.

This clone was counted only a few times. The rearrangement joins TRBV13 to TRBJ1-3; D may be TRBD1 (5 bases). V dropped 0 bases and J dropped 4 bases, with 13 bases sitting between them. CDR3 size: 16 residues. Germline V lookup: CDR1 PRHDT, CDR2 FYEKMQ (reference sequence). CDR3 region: CASSLGAGRRGNTIYF. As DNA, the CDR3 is TGTGCCAGCAGCTTAGGTGCAGGGCGTAGAGGAAACACCATATATTTT.

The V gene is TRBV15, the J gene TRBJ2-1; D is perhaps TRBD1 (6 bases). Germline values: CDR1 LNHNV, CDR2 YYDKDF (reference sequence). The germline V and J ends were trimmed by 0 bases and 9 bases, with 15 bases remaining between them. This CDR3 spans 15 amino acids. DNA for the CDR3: TGTGCCACCAGCAGAGATTACAGGGCGGACCCTGAGCAGTTCTTC. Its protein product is CATSRDYRADPEQFF.

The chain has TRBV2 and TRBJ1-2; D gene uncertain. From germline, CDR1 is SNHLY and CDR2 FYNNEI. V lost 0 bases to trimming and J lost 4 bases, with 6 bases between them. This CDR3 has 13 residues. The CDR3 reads CASSEAMAYGYTF. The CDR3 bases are TGTGCCAGCAGTGAAGCCATGGCCTATGGCTACACCTTC.

CDR3 DNA: TGTGCCAGCAGCTTCGGGACTAGCGGGGAGTACGAGCAGTACTTC. Protein sequence: CASSFGTSGEYEQYF. The genes are TRBV11-2 and TRBJ2-7; the match to TRBD2 covers 13 bases. The CDR3 has 15 amino acids. Unmatched junction bases numbered 3, after V lost 3 bases and J lost 4 bases. Germline lookup yields CDR1 SGHAT and CDR2 FQNNGV.

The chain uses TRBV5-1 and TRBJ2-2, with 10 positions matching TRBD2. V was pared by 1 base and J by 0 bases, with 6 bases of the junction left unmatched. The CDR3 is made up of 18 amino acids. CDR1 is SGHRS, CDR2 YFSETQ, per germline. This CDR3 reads CASSLFLSGRSNTGELFF. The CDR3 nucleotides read TGCGCCAGCAGCTTGTTTCTTAGCGGGAGGTCGAACACCGGGGAGCTGTTTTTT.

CDR3 residues: CASSFEGDGYTF. CDR3 nucleotide sequence: TGTGCCAGCAGCTTTGAAGGGGATGGCTACACCTTC. V is TRBV11-2 and J is TRBJ1-2; a possible D gene is TRBD1 (5 bases). Per germline, CDR1 SGHAT and CDR2 FQNNGV. The ends were cut back, 3 bases at V and 6 bases at J, with 8 bases in the middle. There are 12 residues in the CDR3.

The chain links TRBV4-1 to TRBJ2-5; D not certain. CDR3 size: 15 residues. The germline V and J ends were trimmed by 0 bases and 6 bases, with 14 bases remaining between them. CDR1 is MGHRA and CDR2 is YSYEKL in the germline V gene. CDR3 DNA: TGCGCCAGCAGCCAAGAAGCTGCCTTCGTCCAGACCCAGTACTTC. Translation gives CASSQEAAFVQTQYF.